The 15 T cell receptor beta chains below were found in one sample sequenced in a study of a mutant IDH1 vaccine in newly diagnosed glioma. Stated time point: week 23, last vaccination. The investigators gave 300 ug of mutant IDH1 20-mer peptide in each vaccine dose, together with topical imiquimod. Libraries were prepared by immunoSEQ multiplex PCR; TCRdb keeps only in-frame clonotypes and omits some of them. This table has roughly 36,000 clones, around 89% appearing once. Their antigen targets remain unknown. Sequenced here: PBMCs, sampled from a glioma patient whose treatment included an IDH1 peptide vaccine. The source of these receptors is a man aged 35 to 55 with glioma.

The genes are TRBV5-5 and TRBJ2-5; D might be TRBD1 (6 bases). V lost 4 bases to trimming and J lost 3 bases, with 10 bases between them. Per germline, CDR1 SGHKS and CDR2 YYEKEE (reference sequence). The CDR3 extends over 13 amino acids. CDR3 protein: CASSPGTKETQYF. The DNA for the CDR3 is TGTGCCAGCAGCCCGGGGACAAAAGAGACCCAGTACTTC.

The chain is built from TRBV19 and TRBJ1-1, with no clear D. This CDR3 region has 14 residues. Germline values: CDR1 LNHDA, CDR2 SQIVND (reference sequence). The germline V and J ends were trimmed by 6 bases and 1 base, with 12 bases remaining between them. The CDR3: CASSPDIANTEAFF. The CDR3 DNA is TGTGCCAGTAGCCCTGACATAGCGAACACTGAAGCTTTCTTT.

This chain connects TRBV27 to TRBJ1-2; D is unresolved. This CDR3 has 15 residues. Between the trimmed V and J ends, which lost 6 bases and 4 bases, there was a span of 18 bases. The germline gives CDR1 MNHEY, CDR2 SMNVEV (reference sequence). The CDR3 spells CASSPDRPAIYGYTF. CDR3 nucleotide sequence: TGTGCCAGCAGCCCCGATCGCCCGGCGATCTATGGCTACACCTTC.

CDR3 protein: CASSPLGIEGNTIYF. The CDR3 DNA reads as TGTGCCAGCAGCCCCCTAGGTATCGAGGGAAACACCATATATTTT. This chain links TRBV7-2 with TRBJ1-3; D remains ambiguous. V shed 5 bases and J shed 4 bases, with 15 bases lying between them. This CDR3 comprises 15 residues. The germline V gene has CDR1 SGHTA and CDR2 FQGNSA.

The chain employs TRBV12-5 and TRBJ1-5, with D maybe TRBD1 (6 bases). With 6 bases removed from V and 5 bases from J, the gap between germline ends came to 14 bases. Germline CDR1 reads LGHNT; CDR2 reads FRNRAP. This CDR3 is 14 amino acids long. The CDR3, as DNA: TGTGCTAGTGGGCCCCCACAGGGTCATCAGCCCCAGCATTTT. Its translation: CASGPPQGHQPQHF.

Written as DNA, the CDR3 is TGTGCCAGCAGTGAAGGGACAGGGATATACACAGATACGCAGTATTTT. Translating it yields CASSEGTGIYTDTQYF. This chain joins TRBV2 and TRBJ2-3; TRBD1 aligns across 8 bases. Per germline, CDR1 SNHLY and CDR2 FYNNEI. V was clipped by 1 base and J by 2 bases; unmatched bases: 5. The CDR3 extends over 16 amino acids.

The chain recombines TRBV11-3 with TRBJ1-1; no reliable D call. Deletions cut 5 bases from V and 1 base from J, with 5 bases between. Germline CDR1 is SGHNT and CDR2 is YENEEA. The CDR3 contains 12 residues. The CDR3 spells CASSAGNTEAFF. The DNA of the CDR3 is TGTGCCAGCAGCGCCGGGAACACTGAAGCTTTCTTT.

V usage is TRBV10-3 and J usage is TRBJ1-1; a weak D match, TRBD1 (5 bases). Deletions cut 11 bases from V and 5 bases from J, with 12 bases between. This CDR3 region has 11 residues. Germline-derived CDR1 and CDR2 are ENHRY and SYGVKD. CDR3 loop: CASSQGTEAFF. DNA for the CDR3: TGTGCCTCTAGTCAGGGTACTGAAGCTTTCTTT.

The chain has TRBV2 and TRBJ1-1; D unresolved. The CDR3 runs to 13 residues. V lost 7 bases, J lost 0 bases, and 9 bases lay in between. In germline, CDR1 is SNHLY, CDR2 FYNNEI. The CDR3 region has the DNA TGTGCCAGCAAAGCAGAGGTGAACACTGAAGCTTTCTTT. Protein: CASKAEVNTEAFF.

The genes are TRBV14 and TRBJ1-2; no definite D call. The CDR3 extends over 13 amino acids. In germline, CDR1 is SGHDN, CDR2 FVKESK. With 5 bases removed from V and 10 bases from J, the gap between germline ends came to 17 bases. The CDR3: CASSSRPPLDYTF. The CDR3 coding sequence is TGTGCCAGCAGCAGTCGACCCCCGCTTGACTACACCTTC.

The V gene is TRBV19, the J gene TRBJ2-7; D is uncertain. CDR1 is LNHDA and CDR2 is SQIVND in the germline V gene (reference sequence). Trimming took 6 bases from V and 2 from J, leaving 17 bases between them. CDR3 size: 15 residues. The CDR3 coding sequence is TGTGCCAGTAGCCTGACCTTCGCGGCCACCTACGAGCAGTACTTC. This translates into CASSLTFAATYEQYF.

The V gene is TRBV5-1, the J gene TRBJ2-1; TRBD2 agrees at 10 bases. Per the germline V gene, CDR1 is SGHRS and CDR2 is YFSETQ. The V gene end was trimmed by 3 bases and the J gene end by 7 bases; junction bases not matched to a gene: 4. The CDR3 is made up of 14 amino acids. The CDR3: CASSSGLARNEQFF. CDR3 DNA: TGCGCCAGCAGCTCGGGACTAGCGAGGAATGAGCAGTTCTTC.

V is TRBV5-5 and J is TRBJ2-6, with a possible D match to TRBD1 (6 bases). The CDR3 is 15 amino acids. Trimming took 2 bases from V and 3 from J, leaving 9 bases between them. Per the germline V gene, CDR1 is SGHKS and CDR2 is YYEKEE (reference sequence). The chain's CDR3 is CASSFMTGGANVLTF. CDR3 in DNA: TGTGCCAGCAGCTTCATGACAGGTGGGGCCAACGTCCTGACTTTC.

The rearrangement links TRBV6-6 to TRBJ2-3; the D gene is possibly TRBD2 (5 bases). V lost 8 bases and J 5 bases, leaving 11 bases between the germline ends. The CDR3 has 12 residues. The germline V gene encodes CDR1 MNHNY and CDR2 SVGAGI (reference sequence). CDR3 protein: CASGLALDTQYF. CDR3 bases: TGTGCCAGCGGCTTAGCGTTAGATACGCAGTATTTT.

The rearrangement uses TRBV30 and TRBJ2-5; 11 bases are shared with TRBD1. The germline gives CDR1 GTSNPN, CDR2 SVGIG (reference sequence). V lost 1 base, J lost 5 bases, and 15 bases stayed unmatched. This CDR3 contains 18 residues. The CDR3 coding sequence is TGTGCCTGGAGTGGGACAGGGGGCGAATGGGCGAAGGAGGAGACCCAGTACTTC. Amino acids: CAWSGTGGEWAKEETQYF.